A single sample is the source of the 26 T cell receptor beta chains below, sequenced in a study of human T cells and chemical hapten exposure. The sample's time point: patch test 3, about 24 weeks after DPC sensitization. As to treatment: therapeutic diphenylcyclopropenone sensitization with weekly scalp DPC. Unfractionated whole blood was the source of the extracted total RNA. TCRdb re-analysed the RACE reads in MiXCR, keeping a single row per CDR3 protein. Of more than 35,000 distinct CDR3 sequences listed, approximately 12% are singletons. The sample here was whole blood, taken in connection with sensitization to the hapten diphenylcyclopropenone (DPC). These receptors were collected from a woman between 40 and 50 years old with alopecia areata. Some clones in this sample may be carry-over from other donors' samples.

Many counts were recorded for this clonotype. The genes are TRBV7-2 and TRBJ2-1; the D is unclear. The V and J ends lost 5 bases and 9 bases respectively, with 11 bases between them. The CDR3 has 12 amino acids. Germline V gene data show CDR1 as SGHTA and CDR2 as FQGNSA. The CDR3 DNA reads TGTGCCAGCAGCCGAGGTAGAAGTGAGCAGTTCTTC. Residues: CASSRGRSEQFF.

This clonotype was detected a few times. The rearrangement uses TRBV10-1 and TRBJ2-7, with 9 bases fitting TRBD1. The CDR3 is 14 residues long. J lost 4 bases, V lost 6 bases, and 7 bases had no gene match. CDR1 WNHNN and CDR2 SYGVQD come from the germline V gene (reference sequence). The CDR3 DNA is TGCGCCAGCAGCCCCGGGACAGGGATGTACGAGCAGTACTTC. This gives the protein CASSPGTGMYEQYF.

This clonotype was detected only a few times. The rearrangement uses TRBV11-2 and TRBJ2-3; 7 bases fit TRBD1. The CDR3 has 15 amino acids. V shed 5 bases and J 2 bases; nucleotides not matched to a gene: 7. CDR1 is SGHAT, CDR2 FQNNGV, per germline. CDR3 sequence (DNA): TGTGCCAGCAGCCCATCGGGACAGAACACAGATACGCAGTATTTT. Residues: CASSPSGQNTDTQYF.

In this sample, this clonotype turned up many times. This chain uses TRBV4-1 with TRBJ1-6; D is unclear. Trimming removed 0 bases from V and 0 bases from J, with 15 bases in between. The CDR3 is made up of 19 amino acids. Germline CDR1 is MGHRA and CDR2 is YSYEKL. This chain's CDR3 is CASSQDLFGLASYNSPLHF. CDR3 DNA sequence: TGCGCCAGCAGCCAAGATCTTTTCGGCCTGGCCTCCTATAATTCACCCCTCCACTTT.

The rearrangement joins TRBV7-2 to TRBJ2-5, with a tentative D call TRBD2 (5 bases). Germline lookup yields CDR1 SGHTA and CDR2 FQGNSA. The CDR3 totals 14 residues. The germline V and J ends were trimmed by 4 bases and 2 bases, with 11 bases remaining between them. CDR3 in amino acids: CASSYEGEQETQYF. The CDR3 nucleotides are TGTGCCAGCAGCTACGAGGGTGAGCAAGAGACCCAGTACTTC. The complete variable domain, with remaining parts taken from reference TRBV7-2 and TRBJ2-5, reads GAGVSQSPSNKVTEKGKDVELRCDPISGHTALYWYRQSLGQGLEFLIYFQGNSAPDKSGLPSDRFSAERTGGSVSTLTIQRTQQEDSAVYLCASSYEGEQETQYFGPGTRLLVL.

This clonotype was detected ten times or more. The CDR3 coding sequence is TGCGCCAGTGCCCCCGGGACACCGATTTCCTACAATGAGCAGTTCTTC. Its translation: CASAPGTPISYNEQFF. The V gene is TRBV5-1, the J gene TRBJ2-1; D may be TRBD1 (6 bases). Trimming stripped 8 bases from V and 1 base from J, with 19 bases between. The CDR3 is made up of 16 amino acids. Germline V gene sequence: CDR1 SGHRS, CDR2 YFSETQ.

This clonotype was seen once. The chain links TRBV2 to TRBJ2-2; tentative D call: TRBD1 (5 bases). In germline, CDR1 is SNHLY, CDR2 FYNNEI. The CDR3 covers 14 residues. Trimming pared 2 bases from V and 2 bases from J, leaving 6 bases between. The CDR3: CASSEQGNTGELFF. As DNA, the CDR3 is TGTGCCAGCAGTGAACAGGGAAACACCGGGGAGCTGTTTTTT.

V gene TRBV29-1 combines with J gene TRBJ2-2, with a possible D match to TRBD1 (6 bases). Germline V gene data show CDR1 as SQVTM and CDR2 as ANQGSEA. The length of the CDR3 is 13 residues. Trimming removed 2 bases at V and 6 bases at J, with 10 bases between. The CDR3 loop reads CSVERQGSGELFF. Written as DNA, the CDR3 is TGCAGCGTTGAACGCCAGGGGTCCGGGGAGCTGTTTTTT.

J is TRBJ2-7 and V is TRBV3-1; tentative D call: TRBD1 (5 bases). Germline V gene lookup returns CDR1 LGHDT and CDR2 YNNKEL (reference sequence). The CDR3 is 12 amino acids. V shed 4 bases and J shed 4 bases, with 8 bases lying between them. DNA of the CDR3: TGTGCCAGCAGCCGGGCAGGGTACGAGCAGTACTTC. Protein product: CASSRAGYEQYF.

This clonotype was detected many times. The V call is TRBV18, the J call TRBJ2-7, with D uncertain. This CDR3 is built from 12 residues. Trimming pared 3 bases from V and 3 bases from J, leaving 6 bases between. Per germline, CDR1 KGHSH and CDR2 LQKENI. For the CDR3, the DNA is TGTGCCAGCTCACCGCGAGACTACGAGCAGTACTTC. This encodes CASSPRDYEQYF.

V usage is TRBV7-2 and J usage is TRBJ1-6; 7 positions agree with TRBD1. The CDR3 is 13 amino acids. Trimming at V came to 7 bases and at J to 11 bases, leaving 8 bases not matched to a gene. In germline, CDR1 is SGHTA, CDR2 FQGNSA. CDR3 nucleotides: TGTGCCAGCACCCTAGACAGGGCCGCACCCCTCCACTTT. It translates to CASTLDRAAPLHF.

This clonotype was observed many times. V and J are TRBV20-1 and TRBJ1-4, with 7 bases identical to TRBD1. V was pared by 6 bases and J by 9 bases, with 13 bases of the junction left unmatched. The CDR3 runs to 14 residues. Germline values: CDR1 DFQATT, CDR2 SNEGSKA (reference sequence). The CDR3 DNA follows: TGCAGTGCCCCGACGGGGACAGCCTTTAAAAAACTGTTTTTT. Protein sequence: CSAPTGTAFKKLFF.

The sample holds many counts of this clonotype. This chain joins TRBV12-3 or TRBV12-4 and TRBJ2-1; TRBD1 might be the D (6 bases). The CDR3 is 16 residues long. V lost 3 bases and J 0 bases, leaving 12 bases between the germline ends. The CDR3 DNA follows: TGTGCCAGCAGTTTCTTAGACAGGAGCTCCTACAATGAGCAGTTCTTC. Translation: CASSFLDRSSYNEQFF.

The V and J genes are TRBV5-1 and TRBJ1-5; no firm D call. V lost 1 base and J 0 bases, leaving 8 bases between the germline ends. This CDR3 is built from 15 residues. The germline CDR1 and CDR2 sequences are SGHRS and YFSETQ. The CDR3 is CASSLSGNSNQPQHF. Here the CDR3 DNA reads TGCGCCAGCAGCTTGAGTGGAAATAGCAATCAGCCCCAGCATTTT.

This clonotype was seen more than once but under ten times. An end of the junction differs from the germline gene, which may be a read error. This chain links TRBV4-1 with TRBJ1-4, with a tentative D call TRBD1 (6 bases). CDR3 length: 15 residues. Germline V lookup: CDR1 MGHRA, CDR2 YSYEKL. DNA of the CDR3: TGCGCCAGCAGCCAAGGATCCCGGGACAATGACAAACTGTTTTTT. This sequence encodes CASSQGSRDNDKLFF.

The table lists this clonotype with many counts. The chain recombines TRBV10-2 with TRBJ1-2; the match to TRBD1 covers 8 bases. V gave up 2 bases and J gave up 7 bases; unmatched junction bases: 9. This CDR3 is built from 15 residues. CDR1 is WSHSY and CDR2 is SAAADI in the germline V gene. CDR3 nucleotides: TGCGCCAGCAGTGAGGGGGGACAGGCCCCCGGTGGCTACACCTTC. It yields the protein CASSEGGQAPGGYTF.

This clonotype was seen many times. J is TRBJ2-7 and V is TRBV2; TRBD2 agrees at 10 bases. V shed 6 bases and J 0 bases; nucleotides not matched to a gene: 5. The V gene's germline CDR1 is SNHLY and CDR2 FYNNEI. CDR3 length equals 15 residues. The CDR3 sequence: CASRPRTSGSYEQYF. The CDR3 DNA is TGTGCCAGCAGGCCCAGGACTAGCGGCTCCTACGAGCAGTACTTC.

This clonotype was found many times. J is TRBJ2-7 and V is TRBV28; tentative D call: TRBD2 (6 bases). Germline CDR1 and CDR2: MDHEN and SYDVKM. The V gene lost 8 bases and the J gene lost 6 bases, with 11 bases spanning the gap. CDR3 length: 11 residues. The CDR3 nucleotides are TGTGCCAGCGGAGGGGTCGGCGAGCAGTACTTC. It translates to CASGGVGEQYF.

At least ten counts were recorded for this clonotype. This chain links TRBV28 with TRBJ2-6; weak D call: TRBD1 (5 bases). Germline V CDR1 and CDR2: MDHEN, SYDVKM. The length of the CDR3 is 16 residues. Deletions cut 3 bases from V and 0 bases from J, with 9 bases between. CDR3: CASSFDSFSGANVLTF. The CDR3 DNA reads TGTGCCAGCAGTTTCGACAGCTTCTCTGGGGCCAACGTCCTGACTTTC.

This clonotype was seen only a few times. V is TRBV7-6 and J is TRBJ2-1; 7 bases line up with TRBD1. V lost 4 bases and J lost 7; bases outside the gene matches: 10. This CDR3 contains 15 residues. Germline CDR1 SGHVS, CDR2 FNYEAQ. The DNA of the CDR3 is TGTGCCAGCAGCTCCGACAGGGTAGATTGGAATGAGCAGTTCTTC. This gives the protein CASSSDRVDWNEQFF.

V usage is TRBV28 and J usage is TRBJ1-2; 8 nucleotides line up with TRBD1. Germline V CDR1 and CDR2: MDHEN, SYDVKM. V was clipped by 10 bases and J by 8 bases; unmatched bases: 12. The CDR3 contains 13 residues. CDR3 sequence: CATKRTGPLGYTF. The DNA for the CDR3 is TGTGCCACGAAAAGGACAGGGCCGTTAGGCTACACCTTC.

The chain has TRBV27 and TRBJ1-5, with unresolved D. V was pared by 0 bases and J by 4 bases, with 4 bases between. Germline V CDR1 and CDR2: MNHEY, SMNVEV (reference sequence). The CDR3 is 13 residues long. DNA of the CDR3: TGTGCCAGCAGTTTATCACCTAATCAGCCCCAGCATTTT. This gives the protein CASSLSPNQPQHF.

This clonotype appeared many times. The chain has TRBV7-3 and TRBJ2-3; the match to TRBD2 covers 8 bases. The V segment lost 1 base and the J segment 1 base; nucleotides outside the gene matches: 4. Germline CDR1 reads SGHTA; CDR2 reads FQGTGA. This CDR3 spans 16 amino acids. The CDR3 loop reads CASSLRSGGRTDTQYF. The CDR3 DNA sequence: TGTGCCAGCAGCTTAAGGTCGGGAGGGCGCACAGATACGCAGTATTTT.

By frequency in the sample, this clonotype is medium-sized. The CDR3 DNA is TGTGCCAGCAGCTCGGACCGGGGACGAAGAGCTTTCTTT. This translates into CASSSDRGRRAFF. V gene TRBV7-9 combines with J gene TRBJ1-1; tentative D call: TRBD1 (5 bases). The CDR3 covers 13 residues. Germline V gene lookup returns CDR1 SEHNR and CDR2 FQNEAQ (reference sequence). Trimming removed 4 bases from V and 10 bases from J, with 16 bases in between.

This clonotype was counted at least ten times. The DNA of the CDR3 is TGTGCCAGCGGGAGAGGGCGGGTCACCGGGGAGCTGTTTTTT. Protein: CASGRGRVTGELFF. The J gene is TRBJ2-2, the V gene TRBV7-9, with D tentatively TRBD2 (5 bases). The CDR3 has 14 amino acids. V gave up 8 bases and J gave up 4 bases, with 14 bases separating them. Germline CDR1 and CDR2: SEHNR and FQNEAQ (reference sequence).

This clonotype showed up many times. The DNA for the CDR3 is TGTGCCAGCAGTAAGGACGGGACAAATTATAATTCACCCCTCCACTTT. Amino acid sequence: CASSKDGTNYNSPLHF. The chain uses TRBV6-2 or TRBV6-3 and TRBJ1-6; tentative D call: TRBD1 (6 bases). CDR1 and CDR2 from the germline V gene are MNHEY and SVGEGT. The ends were cut back, 5 bases at V and 4 bases at J, with 15 bases in the middle. CDR3 length: 16 residues.